This TCR beta chain was sequenced for a study of blood T cell repertoires in COVID-19. Study details: There were acute and convalescent COVID-19 samples, and they came from the United States, Italy and Spain. T cells, B-cell-depleted T cells, or PBMCs provided the cDNA or gDNA that served as material.

In the authors' workflow: Scientists estimated how many nucleated cells there were by amplifying reference gene primers. Sequencing used immunoSEQ multiplex PCR; TCRdb keeps in-frame clones, though not all of them. V, J and clone size derive from that table, while D and trimming were established from the DNA sequence. The table has tens of thousands of clones, 90% seen once; the top ten hold 2.5% to 3.5%. CDR3 length: 15 amino acids. Germline-derived CDR1 and CDR2 are SNHLY and FYNNEI. Losses at the gene ends were 6 bases for V and 0 bases for J; bases not matched to a gene: 4. The sample was peripheral blood. The chain links TRBV2 to TRBJ2-5; 10 nucleotides line up with TRBD1. This clonotype was obtained from a human donor in a cohort sampled during active COVID-19. The CDR3 reads CASSTDRGDQETQYF. CDR3 coding DNA: TGTGCCAGCAGCACGGACAGGGGGGACCAAGAGACCCAGTACTTC.